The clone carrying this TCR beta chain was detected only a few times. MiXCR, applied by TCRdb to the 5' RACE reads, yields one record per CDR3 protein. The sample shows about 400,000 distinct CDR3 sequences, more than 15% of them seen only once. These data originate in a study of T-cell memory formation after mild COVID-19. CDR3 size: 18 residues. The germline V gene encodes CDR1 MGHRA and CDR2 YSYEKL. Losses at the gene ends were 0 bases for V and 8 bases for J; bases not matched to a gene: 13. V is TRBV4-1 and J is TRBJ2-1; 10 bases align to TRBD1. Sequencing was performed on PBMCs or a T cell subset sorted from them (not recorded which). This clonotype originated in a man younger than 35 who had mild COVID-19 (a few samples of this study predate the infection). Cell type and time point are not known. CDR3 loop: CASSQEFVLTGGQYEQFF. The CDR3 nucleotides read TGCGCCAGCAGCCAAGAATTCGTGCTGACAGGGGGCCAGTATGAGCAGTTCTTC.